This TCR beta chain stems from a study of cytomegalovirus exposure and HLA in healthy donors. Whole-study context: A later analysis reported the roughly 120 validation repertoires used the same platform as the approximately 660 first-cohort repertoires. Overall study results and limits: Most TCR sequences showed up rarely, but some public TCRs showed up in many donors. According to reports, the classifier identified cytomegalovirus status with high specificity and sensitivity.

About this clone itself: Its specificity is not known.

The protocol was immunoSEQ multiplex PCR, while the TCRdb copy is restricted to in-frame clones and leaves out a portion. The sample carries fewer than 200,000 clones, 86% recorded once. Germline lookup yields CDR1 MGHRA and CDR2 YSYEKL. Deletions cut 4 bases from V and 3 bases from J, with 16 bases between. This CDR3 has 15 amino acids. Sequenced input: PBMCs. The clonotype comes from a woman aged 25 to 39 in good health and CMV-seronegative. The chain is built from TRBV4-1 and TRBJ2-7; possibly TRBD1 for D (8 bases). The CDR3 region has the DNA TGCGCCAGCAGCCTACAGGGGGGAGGGGGCTACGAGCAGTACTTC. It codes for CASSLQGGGGYEQYF.